This is a list of T cell receptor beta chains from one sample in a study of T cells in Graves' hyperthyroidism and ophthalmopathy. Using its own MiXCR run on the multiplex PCR reads, TCRdb lists one record per CDR3 protein. This sample has a few hundred thousand distinct CDR3 sequences, with 15% to 18% found just once. Sequenced material: blood. The receptors shown here come from a woman aged 25 to 39 with Graves' hyperthyroidism. The conserved cysteine and the conserved F or W are not part of the CDR3 here. The order of the fields is CDR3 protein, clone size, V gene, J gene. A clone size is listed for some rows: how often the clone was seen (once, few, many), or a class if it is expanded.

CDR3: ASSPTGGYYGYT; size: many; V: TRBV18; J: TRBJ1-2
CDR3: ASSENLGRGYT; size: many; V: TRBV28; J: TRBJ1-2
CDR3: ASSKTSGSGTGELF; size: many; V: TRBV12-3/TRBV12-4; J: TRBJ2-2
CDR3: ASRVRNSLGELF; size: many; V: TRBV28; J: TRBJ2-2
CDR3: SAEPGSDNEQF; size: few; V: TRBV20-1; J: TRBJ2-1
CDR3: SARVDSTDTQY; size: many; V: TRBV20-1; J: TRBJ2-3
CDR3: ASSLKGMTNEKLF; size: -; V: TRBV11-2; J: TRBJ1-4
CDR3: ASSFPSSGLETDNEQF; size: many; V: TRBV28; J: TRBJ2-1
CDR3: ASRPQGEASEAF; size: -; V: TRBV7-9; J: TRBJ1-1
CDR3: ASSLKREYTGELF; size: many; V: TRBV5-4; J: TRBJ2-2
CDR3: ATSRGTQGSGNTIY; size: -; V: TRBV15; J: TRBJ1-3
CDR3: ASSPTRWSIQY; size: many; V: TRBV3-1; J: TRBJ2-4
CDR3: ASKSHSGQENYGYT; size: -; V: TRBV19; J: TRBJ1-2
CDR3: SANEKGGGVGTEAF; size: many; V: TRBV20-1; J: TRBJ1-1
CDR3: ASSSPVNTDTQY; size: many; V: TRBV7-9; J: TRBJ2-3
CDR3: ASSPVRGQGGTGELF; size: -; V: TRBV18; J: TRBJ2-2
CDR3: ASSHPEAPLMNGYT; size: many; V: TRBV28; J: TRBJ1-2
CDR3: ASSGSLDRTTYEQY; size: many; V: TRBV7-9; J: TRBJ2-7
CDR3: ASSPTGPDNYGYT; size: many; V: TRBV18; J: TRBJ1-2
CDR3: ASRLGGSMLNEQF; size: -; V: TRBV6-1; J: TRBJ2-1
CDR3: ASSFDSLNEKLF; size: -; V: TRBV5-4; J: TRBJ1-4
CDR3: ASRDSNNEQF; size: many; V: TRBV2; J: TRBJ2-1
CDR3: SASPPQGGYSNQPQH; size: many; V: TRBV20-1; J: TRBJ1-5
CDR3: ASSVDRDTEAF; size: -; V: TRBV7-7; J: TRBJ1-1
CDR3: ASSLVGGNQPQH; size: many; V: TRBV7-2; J: TRBJ1-5
CDR3: ASSLGFRTSQAGELF; size: few; V: TRBV11-2; J: TRBJ2-2
CDR3: ASSQTGLAGGQRSYEQY; size: -; V: TRBV12-3/TRBV12-4; J: TRBJ2-7
CDR3: ATSDQQGWEYNEQF; size: -; V: TRBV24-1; J: TRBJ2-1
CDR3: ASSPTSGYGYT; size: many; V: TRBV18; J: TRBJ1-2
CDR3: AWSLTDTQY; size: many; V: TRBV30; J: TRBJ2-3
CDR3: ASSPGFTAGNTIY; size: many; V: TRBV3-1; J: TRBJ1-3
CDR3: SARDHMPRALLGKEGYEQY; size: many; V: TRBV20-1; J: TRBJ2-7
CDR3: ATSRVRTSANNEQF; size: few; V: TRBV15; J: TRBJ2-1
CDR3: ASSLSAGLSPLH; size: many; V: TRBV12-3/TRBV12-4; J: TRBJ1-6
CDR3: ASGVLTTGGLGAF; size: many; V: TRBV6-1; J: TRBJ1-1
CDR3: ASSDPGLAGSPYEQY; size: many; V: TRBV6-2/TRBV6-3; J: TRBJ2-7